The 26 T cell receptor beta chains in this list originate from one sample, sequenced in a study of Ad26.COV2.S vaccination and SARS-CoV-2 variants. Clones were read by immunoSEQ multiplex PCR, and TCRdb kept only the in-frame ones, dropping some. The data contain more than 400,000 clones, 90% of them singletons. Treatment of the sample: 15 to 20 received Ad26.COV2.S at low or high dose, single or two shots; several received placebo; per-sample allocation not given. Repertoires come from day 63 after the first vaccine or placebo injection. This specimen consisted of peripheral blood, obtained in a trial of Ad26.COV2.S vaccine versus placebo. These receptors came from a person between 18 and 65 years old who received the Ad26.COV2.S COVID-19 vaccine or a placebo.

The J gene is TRBJ1-6, the V gene TRBV13; TRBD1 aligns across 10 bases. The trim removed 3 bases at V and 10 bases at J, leaving 6 bases unmatched. CDR1 PRHDT and CDR2 FYEKMQ come from the germline V gene (reference sequence). The CDR3 runs 15 residues. CDR3 DNA: TGTGCCAGCAGCTTCCGGACAGGGGGAGGATCACCCCTCCACTTT. This encodes CASSFRTGGGSPLHF. The full variable domain, completed using reference TRBV13 and TRBJ1-6, is AAGVIQSPRHLIKEKRETATLKCYPIPRHDTVYWYQQGPGQDPQFLISFYEKMQSDKGSIPDRFSAQQFSDYHSELNMSSLELGDSALYFCASSFRTGGGSPLHFGNGTRLTVT.

The chain couples TRBV7-2 to TRBJ2-7, with 7 positions matching TRBD2. V was clipped by 5 bases and J by 4 bases; unmatched bases: 5. The CDR3 runs 13 residues. Germline-derived CDR1 and CDR2 are SGHTA and FQGNSA. The CDR3 reads CASSPGEGYEQYF. The CDR3 region has the DNA TGTGCCAGCAGCCCCGGGGAGGGGTACGAGCAGTACTTC.

The chain couples TRBV7-9 to TRBJ2-7; 7 nucleotides align to TRBD1. This CDR3 is built from 15 residues. The germline gives CDR1 SEHNR, CDR2 FQNEAQ (reference sequence). With 5 bases clipped from V and 3 bases from J, the junction kept 10 bases outside the gene matches. The CDR3 loop is CASSPKLRQGYEQYF. The CDR3 region has the DNA TGTGCCAGCAGCCCAAAACTACGACAGGGCTACGAGCAGTACTTC.

The chain has TRBV6-4 and TRBJ2-7, with 8 bases aligning to TRBD1. This CDR3 contains 19 residues. V lost 6 bases and J lost 2; bases outside the gene matches: 21. CDR1 is MRHNA and CDR2 is SNTAGT in the germline V gene. The CDR3 spells CASRTRQGSKPGFTYEQYF. In DNA form, the CDR3 reads TGTGCCAGCAGAACCAGACAGGGGTCGAAACCGGGATTCACCTACGAGCAGTACTTC.

The chain recombines TRBV15 with TRBJ1-4, with D hard to call. Trimming left V 4 bases short and J 3 bases short, with 3 bases between. CDR1 and CDR2 from the germline V gene are LNHNV and YYDKDF (reference sequence). The CDR3 spans 12 residues. CDR3 bases: TGTGCCACCAGCAATGCTAATGAAAAACTGTTTTTT. This translates into CATSNANEKLFF.

This chain connects TRBV10-2 to TRBJ1-1, with D unclear. The length of the CDR3 is 12 residues. V was trimmed by 1 base and J by 5 bases, leaving 5 bases between them. The germline V gene encodes CDR1 WSHSY and CDR2 SAAADI. CDR3 bases: TGCGCCAGCAGTGAGTGGAGGACTGAAGCTTTCTTT. Translated: CASSEWRTEAFF.

This rearrangement joins TRBV3-1 (or the pseudogene TRBV3-2) to TRBJ2-3; perhaps TRBD2 as D (5 bases). The length of the CDR3 is 15 residues. The germline gives CDR1 LGHDT, CDR2 YNNKEL (reference sequence). Trimming stripped 4 bases from V and 11 bases from J, with 22 bases between. The CDR3 DNA reads as TGTGCCAGCAGCCCTAATATCGGAACGGGGTATAGGCAGTATTTT. Translating it yields CASSPNIGTGYRQYF.

A few counts support this clone. The chain couples TRBV14 to TRBJ1-2; no clear D. With 1 base removed from V and 3 bases from J, the gap between germline ends came to 15 bases. This CDR3 is built from 16 residues. From germline, CDR1 is SGHDN and CDR2 FVKESK. CDR3: CASSQVSQKPYYGYTF. Written as DNA, the CDR3 is TGTGCCAGCAGCCAAGTATCACAGAAACCTTACTATGGCTACACCTTC.

The genes are TRBV20-1 and TRBJ1-5; weak D call: TRBD1 (5 bases). Germline V lookup: CDR1 DFQATT, CDR2 SNEGSKA (reference sequence). With 5 bases removed from V and 4 bases from J, the gap between germline ends came to 15 bases. The CDR3 covers 14 residues. DNA for the CDR3: TGCAGTGCTGGTGGGACGGCGATTAATCAGCCCCAGCATTTT. It is translated as CSAGGTAINQPQHF.

This sequence joins TRBV2 and TRBJ1-4; D is perhaps TRBD1 (6 bases). The V end was cut by 1 base, the J end by 4 bases, with 19 bases between. Germline values: CDR1 SNHLY, CDR2 FYNNEI. The CDR3 covers 18 residues. CDR3 loop: CASSEVRGAPRFNEKLFF. CDR3 coding DNA: TGTGCCAGCAGTGAAGTTAGGGGGGCGCCGCGATTTAATGAAAAACTGTTTTTT.

This chain connects TRBV4-3 to TRBJ1-1; D gene unclear. The CDR3 runs to 14 residues. The germline gives CDR1 LGHNA, CDR2 YSLEER. With 0 bases removed from V and 0 bases from J, the gap between germline ends came to 5 bases. The CDR3 bases are TGCGCCAGCAGCCAAGAGACCATGAACACTGAAGCTTTCTTT. Translated, it gives CASSQETMNTEAFF.

This chain's CDR3 is CASSPDRRSSYEQYF. The CDR3 bases are TGTGCCAGCAGTCCCGACAGACGGAGCTCCTACGAGCAGTACTTC. The chain combines TRBV28 with TRBJ2-7; maybe TRBD1 (5 bases). CDR3 length: 15 amino acids. The ends were cut back, 5 bases at V and 0 bases at J, with 14 bases in the middle. Germline V lookup: CDR1 MDHEN, CDR2 SYDVKM.

The count of this clone is one. Here the CDR3 DNA reads TGTGCCAGCAGCTTGGTGTCGGGAGCCAATCTGGCTCCCTACGAGCAGTACTTC. It codes for CASSLVSGANLAPYEQYF. The chain joins TRBV7-2 to TRBJ2-7; a possible D gene is TRBD2 (6 bases). The germline CDR1 and CDR2 sequences are SGHTA and FQGNSA. The CDR3 has 18 residues. Trimming shortened V by 3 bases and J by 2 bases, and 23 bases separated the two germline ends.

The chain couples TRBV27 to TRBJ2-7; TRBD2 matches 15 bases. CDR1 MNHEY and CDR2 SMNVEV come from the germline V gene (reference sequence). J lost 2 bases, V lost 5 bases, and 4 bases had no gene match. The CDR3 is 16 amino acids. CDR3 loop: CASSDGTSGGTYEQYF. The CDR3 region has the DNA TGTGCCAGCAGTGACGGGACTAGCGGGGGGACCTACGAGCAGTACTTC.

The chain carries TRBV5-4 and TRBJ2-7; tentative D call: TRBD2 (6 bases). Germline V gene data show CDR1 as SGHNT and CDR2 as YYREEE (reference sequence). Trimming took off 0 bases at V and 6 bases at J, with 10 bases between the two ends. The CDR3 runs 13 residues. This chain's CDR3 is CASSLDGRGEQYF. The CDR3 region has the DNA TGTGCCAGCAGCTTGGACGGGAGAGGCGAGCAGTACTTC.

V is TRBV29-1 and J is TRBJ2-5; D possibly uses TRBD1 or TRBD2 (5 bases each). V shed 7 bases and J shed 4 bases, with 19 bases lying between them. Germline V gene sequence: CDR1 SQVTM, CDR2 ANQGSEA. This CDR3 is 14 amino acids long. The CDR3, as DNA: TGCAGCGCCGAACTCGGGGCAGGGCGAGAGACCCAGTACTTC. It translates to CSAELGAGRETQYF.

The chain employs TRBV4-1 and TRBJ2-7; tentatively, D is TRBD1 (5 bases). The germline V gene encodes CDR1 MGHRA and CDR2 YSYEKL. The CDR3 is 15 amino acids. The V and J ends lost 1 base and 0 bases respectively, with 10 bases between them. The CDR3 nucleotides read TGCGCCAGCAGCCAAGGGACAACGAACTCCTACGAGCAGTACTTC. It encodes CASSQGTTNSYEQYF.

V usage is TRBV29-1 and J usage is TRBJ2-7; tentatively, D is TRBD1 (7 bases). Germline V gene data show CDR1 as SQVTM and CDR2 as ANQGSEA. The V gene lost 2 bases and the J gene lost 11 bases, with 13 bases spanning the gap. This CDR3 has 11 residues. The CDR3 protein is CSVERQGGKYF. The CDR3 nucleotides are TGCAGCGTTGAAAGGCAGGGGGGAAAGTACTTC.

This clone was picked up a small number of times. This chain uses TRBV7-2 with TRBJ2-2, with unresolved D. Germline lookup yields CDR1 SGHTA and CDR2 FQGNSA. This CDR3 has 14 residues. The V end lost 3 bases, the J end lost 1 base, and 6 bases lay between the germline ends. The CDR3, as DNA: TGTGCCAGCAGCTTGCTACTGAACACCGGGGAGCTGTTTTTT. It codes for CASSLLLNTGELFF.

This clone was seen just once. The chain uses TRBV12-3 or TRBV12-4 and TRBJ1-1; D is perhaps TRBD1 (6 bases). V was shortened by 2 bases and J by 3 bases, with 7 bases between the two germline ends. The CDR3 totals 13 residues. Here the CDR3 DNA reads TGTGCCAGCAGTTTAAACAGGGACACTGAAGCTTTCTTT. This encodes CASSLNRDTEAFF.

This clone was found once. V and J are TRBV6-1 and TRBJ2-7, with a weak D call TRBD2 (6 bases). Germline V CDR1 and CDR2: MNHNS, SASEGT. The CDR3 has 12 residues. CDR3 sequence (DNA): TGTGCTAGCCGCGCTAGCGACTACGAGCAGTACTTC. This encodes CASRASDYEQYF.

The gene calls are TRBV10-3 and TRBJ2-4; no clear D. Trimming removed 7 bases at V and 0 bases at J, with 10 bases between. CDR1 ENHRY and CDR2 SYGVKD come from the germline V gene. The CDR3 has 14 amino acids. The CDR3 here is CAITDPVAKNIQYF. The DNA of the CDR3 is TGTGCCATCACGGACCCCGTAGCCAAAAACATTCAGTACTTC.

The chain employs TRBV7-9 and TRBJ2-1, with no clear D. Trimming shortened V by 3 bases and J by 8 bases, and 8 bases separated the two germline ends. The V gene's germline CDR1 is SEHNR and CDR2 FQNEAQ (reference sequence). The CDR3 contains 12 residues. CDR3 sequence reads: CASSLKWDEQFF. DNA of the CDR3: TGTGCCAGCAGCTTGAAGTGGGATGAGCAGTTCTTC.

The chain is built from TRBV10-3 and TRBJ2-5; 10 bases map to TRBD2. V trimming: 6 bases; J trimming: 1 base; junction bases outside the gene matches: 11. CDR3 size: 17 residues. Germline lookup yields CDR1 ENHRY and CDR2 SYGVKD. This CDR3 reads CAIRGTSVDQGQETQYF. CDR3 DNA: TGTGCCATCAGGGGGACTAGCGTTGATCAGGGCCAAGAGACCCAGTACTTC.

J is TRBJ2-7 and V is TRBV6-2 or TRBV6-3; the D is unclear. This CDR3 contains 13 residues. V lost 2 bases and J 5 bases, leaving 10 bases between the germline ends. The germline CDR1 and CDR2 sequences are MNHEY and SVGEGT. The CDR3: CASSYRVLNEQYF. The CDR3 DNA is TGTGCCAGCAGTTACAGGGTTCTCAACGAGCAGTACTTC.

This clone was found once. The rearrangement uses TRBV27 and TRBJ1-2, with D uncertain. Trimming removed 6 bases from V and 10 bases from J, with 18 bases in between. CDR1 is MNHEY, CDR2 SMNVEV, per germline (reference sequence). This CDR3 contains 13 residues. The CDR3 spells CASRPDGSATYTF. The CDR3 nucleotides are TGTGCCAGCAGACCGGACGGGTCGGCGACCTACACCTTC.